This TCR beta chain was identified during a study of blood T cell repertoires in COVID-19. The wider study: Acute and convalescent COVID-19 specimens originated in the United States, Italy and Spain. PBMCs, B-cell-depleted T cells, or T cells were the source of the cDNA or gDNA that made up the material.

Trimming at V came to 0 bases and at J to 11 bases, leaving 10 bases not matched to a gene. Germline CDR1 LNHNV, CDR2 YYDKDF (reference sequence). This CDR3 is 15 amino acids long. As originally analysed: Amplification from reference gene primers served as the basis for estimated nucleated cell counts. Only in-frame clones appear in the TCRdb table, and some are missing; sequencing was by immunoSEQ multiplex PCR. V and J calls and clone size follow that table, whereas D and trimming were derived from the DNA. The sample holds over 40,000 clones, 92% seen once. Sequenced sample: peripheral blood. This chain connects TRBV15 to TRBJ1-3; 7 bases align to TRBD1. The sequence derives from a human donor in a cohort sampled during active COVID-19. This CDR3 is CATSRDRAGGRPIYF. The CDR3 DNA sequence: TGTGCCACCAGCAGAGATCGTGCAGGGGGTAGGCCCATATATTTT. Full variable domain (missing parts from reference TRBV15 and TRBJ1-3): DAMVIQNPRYQVTQFGKPVTLSCSQTLNHNVMYWYQQKSSQAPKLLFHYYDKDFNNEADTPDNFQSRRPNTSFCFLDIRSPGLGDTAMYLCATSRDRAGGRPIYFGEGSWLTVV.